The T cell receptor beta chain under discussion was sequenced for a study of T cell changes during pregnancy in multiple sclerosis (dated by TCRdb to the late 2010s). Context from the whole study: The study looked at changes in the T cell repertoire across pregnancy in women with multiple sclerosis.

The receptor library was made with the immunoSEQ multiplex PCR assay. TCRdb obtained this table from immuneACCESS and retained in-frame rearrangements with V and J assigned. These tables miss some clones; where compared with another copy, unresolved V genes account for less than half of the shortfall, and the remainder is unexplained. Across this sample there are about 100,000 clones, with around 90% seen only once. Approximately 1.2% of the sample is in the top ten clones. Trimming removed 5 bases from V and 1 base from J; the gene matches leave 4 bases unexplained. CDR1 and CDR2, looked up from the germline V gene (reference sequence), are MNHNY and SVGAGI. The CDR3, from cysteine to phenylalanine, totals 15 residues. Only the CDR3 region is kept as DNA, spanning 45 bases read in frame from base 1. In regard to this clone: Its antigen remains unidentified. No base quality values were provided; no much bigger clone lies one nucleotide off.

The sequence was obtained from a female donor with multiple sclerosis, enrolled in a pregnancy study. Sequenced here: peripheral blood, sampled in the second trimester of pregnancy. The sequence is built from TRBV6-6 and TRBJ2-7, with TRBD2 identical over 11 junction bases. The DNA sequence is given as TGTGCCAGCAGTCCGACTAGCGGGGCTTCCTACGAGCAGTACTTC. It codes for CASSPTSGASYEQYF.